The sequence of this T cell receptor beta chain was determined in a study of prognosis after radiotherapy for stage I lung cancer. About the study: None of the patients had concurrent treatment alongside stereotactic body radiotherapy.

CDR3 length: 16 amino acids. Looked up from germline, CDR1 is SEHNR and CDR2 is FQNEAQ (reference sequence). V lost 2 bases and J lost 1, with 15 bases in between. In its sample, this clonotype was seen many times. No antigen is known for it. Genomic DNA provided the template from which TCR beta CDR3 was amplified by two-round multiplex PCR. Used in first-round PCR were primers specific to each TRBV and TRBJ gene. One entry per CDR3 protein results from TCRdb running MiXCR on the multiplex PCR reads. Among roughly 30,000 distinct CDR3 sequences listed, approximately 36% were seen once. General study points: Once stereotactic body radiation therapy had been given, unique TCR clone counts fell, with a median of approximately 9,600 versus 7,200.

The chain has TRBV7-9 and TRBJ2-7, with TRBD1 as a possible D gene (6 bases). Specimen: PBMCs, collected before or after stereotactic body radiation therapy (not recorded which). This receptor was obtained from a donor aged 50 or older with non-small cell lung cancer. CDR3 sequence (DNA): TGTGCCAGCAGCTTAAGAGGGGGACCGCAGTCCTACGAGCAGTACTTC. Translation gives CASSLRGGPQSYEQYF.